This TCR beta chain originates from a study of blood T cell repertoires in COVID-19. CDR3 size: 16 residues. Trimming removed 0 bases at V and 7 bases at J, with 20 bases between. Germline CDR1 reads SGHRS; CDR2 reads YFSETQ. Using immunoSEQ multiplex PCR, the repertoire was profiled, and TCRdb retains in-frame clones only, with some absent. The sample records about 92,000 clones, 75% to 90% being singletons. This sequence was found in a woman aged 70-85 years with acute or convalescent COVID-19. The rearrangement joins TRBV5-1 to TRBJ2-7; no reliable D call. Sequenced sample: peripheral blood. This CDR3 is CASSLGVAAPEREQYF. The DNA for the CDR3 is TGCGCCAGCAGCTTGGGGGTGGCGGCCCCTGAGAGGGAGCAGTACTTC.